These 22 T cell receptor beta chains share one sample of origin, sequenced in a study of early T cells in non-severe SARS-CoV-2 infection. One entry per CDR3 protein results from TCRdb running MiXCR on the 5' RACE reads. The sample records some 54,000 distinct CDR3 sequences, roughly 10% being singletons. Sequencing was carried out using whole blood. These receptors originate from an adult who was a healthcare worker with PCR-confirmed SARS-CoV-2 infection or an uninfected control (not recorded which).

This clonotype came up many times. The J gene is TRBJ2-7, the V gene TRBV7-9; 7 bases line up with TRBD2. Germline V gives CDR1 SEHNR, CDR2 FQNEAQ (reference sequence). After removal of 5 bases from V and 1 base from J, the junction contained 5 bases not matched to a gene. This CDR3 is 14 amino acids long. The CDR3 DNA reads as TGTGCCAGCAGCCCCCTGGGGGGGTCCTACGAGCAGTACTTC. This codes for CASSPLGGSYEQYF.

The rearrangement joins TRBV20-1 to TRBJ1-6; TRBD1 aligns across 7 bases. This CDR3 contains 15 residues. J lost 5 bases, V lost 7 bases, and 11 bases had no gene match. The germline CDR1 and CDR2 sequences are DFQATT and SNEGSKA (reference sequence). The CDR3 here is CSVQRQGPDNSPLHF. As DNA, the CDR3 is TGCAGTGTTCAAAGACAGGGACCAGATAATTCACCCCTCCACTTT.

J is TRBJ1-2 and V is TRBV9; 7 bases line up with TRBD1. Per the germline V gene, CDR1 is SGDLS and CDR2 is YYNGEE. The V and J ends lost 0 bases and 5 bases, in that order; junction bases with no gene match: 7. This CDR3 has 15 residues. The CDR3 is CASSVGTGHHYGYTF. The DNA of the CDR3 is TGTGCCAGCAGCGTAGGGACAGGACATCATTATGGCTACACCTTC.

At least ten counts were recorded for this clonotype. This chain connects TRBV3-1 to TRBJ1-5; D not resolved. The germline gives CDR1 LGHDT, CDR2 YNNKEL (reference sequence). CDR3 length: 15 amino acids. Trimming took off 0 bases at V and 1 base at J, with 7 bases between the two ends. The CDR3 loop is CASSQDLGSNQPQHF. The CDR3 bases are TGTGCCAGCAGCCAAGATTTAGGGAGCAATCAGCCCCAGCATTTT.

This clonotype was counted at least ten times. V gene TRBV20-1 combines with J gene TRBJ2-7; D is ambiguous. V lost 3 bases, J lost 7 bases, and 16 bases lay in between. Germline CDR1 is DFQATT and CDR2 is SNEGSKA (reference sequence). The length of the CDR3 is 13 residues. The CDR3 reads CSASKALGLEQYF. As DNA, the CDR3 is TGCAGTGCTAGTAAGGCCCTGGGCCTTGAGCAGTACTTC.

This clonotype turned up a few times. The rearrangement links TRBV24-1 to TRBJ2-3, with no clear D. V lost 5 bases and J 0 bases, leaving 5 bases between the germline ends. This CDR3 has 13 amino acids. Germline CDR1 reads KGHDR; CDR2 reads SFDVKD. The CDR3 DNA sequence: TGTGCCACCAGTGGAGTTAGCACAGATACGCAGTATTTT. Protein sequence: CATSGVSTDTQYF.

This clonotype was recorded many times. The rearrangement links TRBV20-1 to TRBJ2-1, with TRBD2 identical over 10 bases. Trimming at V came to 4 bases and at J to 9 bases, leaving 9 bases not matched to a gene. CDR1 and CDR2 from the germline V gene are DFQATT and SNEGSKA (reference sequence). The CDR3 covers 14 residues. The CDR3 DNA follows: TGCAGTGCTAATCCAAGCGGGAGGGCCGTTGAGCAGTTCTTC. The encoded protein is CSANPSGRAVEQFF.

This clonotype showed up many times. The genes are TRBV11-1 and TRBJ1-2; D might be TRBD1 (5 bases). V lost 4 bases and J 10 bases, leaving 13 bases between the germline ends. Germline-derived CDR1 and CDR2 are SGHAT and FQDESV (reference sequence). The length of the CDR3 is 12 residues. The CDR3 bases are TGTGCCAGCAGCTCGGATGGGGGAGTCTACACCTTC. Amino acids: CASSSDGGVYTF.

This clonotype was detected only a few times. The chain couples TRBV27 to TRBJ2-7; D is possibly TRBD2 (5 bases). Trimming shortened V by 8 bases and J by 6 bases, and 8 bases separated the two germline ends. From germline, CDR1 is MNHEY and CDR2 SMNVEV (reference sequence). The CDR3 extends over 10 amino acids. The CDR3 DNA reads as TGTGCCAGCGGAGGAGTCGAGCAGTACTTC. This gives the protein CASGGVEQYF.

The sample holds many counts of this clonotype. The chain employs TRBV7-3 and TRBJ2-3; D gene ambiguous. The CDR3 has 15 amino acids. Germline CDR1 is SGHTA and CDR2 is FQGTGA. V lost 4 bases and J 2 bases, leaving 13 bases between the germline ends. CDR3 nucleotides: TGTGCCAGCAGCTCCTCGTGGGTCCCCACAGATACGCAGTATTTT. This translates into CASSSSWVPTDTQYF.

The table lists this clonotype with many counts. This chain joins TRBV24-1 and TRBJ2-1; TRBD2 agrees at 10 bases. The CDR3 loop spans 16 amino acids. Per the germline V gene, CDR1 is KGHDR and CDR2 is SFDVKD. Germline trimming cut 5 bases from V and 5 bases from J; bases unmatched to any gene: 8. DNA of the CDR3: TGTGCCACCAGTGCCGTACTAGCGGGACGGGACAATGAGCAGTTCTTC. It encodes CATSAVLAGRDNEQFF.

This clonotype occurred many times. The rearrangement uses TRBV6-5 and TRBJ2-1; D possibly corresponds to TRBD1 (6 bases). The CDR3 contains 14 residues. Germline CDR1 reads MNHEY; CDR2 reads SVGAGI. Trimming shortened V by 5 bases and J by 10 bases, and 18 bases separated the two germline ends. The CDR3 DNA reads as TGTGCCAGCAGTCGCAAGAACAGGGTTGGCGAGCAGTTCTTC. Encoded protein: CASSRKNRVGEQFF.

The chain has TRBV2 and TRBJ2-5; D is unclear. Germline V gene data show CDR1 as SNHLY and CDR2 as FYNNEI. V dropped 3 bases and J dropped 9 bases, with 17 bases sitting between them. This CDR3 comprises 14 residues. Written as DNA, the CDR3 is TGTGCCAGCAGTGATTCGTCCAGACCTGGGGCCCAGTACTTC. Translation gives CASSDSSRPGAQYF.

In this sample, this clonotype turned up a few times. The chain has TRBV4-1 and TRBJ1-1; the D is unclear. The CDR3 runs 16 residues. Germline CDR1 reads MGHRA; CDR2 reads YSYEKL. The V and J ends lost 1 base and 0 bases respectively, with 12 bases between them. CDR3 loop: CASSQANWPMNTEAFF. The CDR3 bases are TGCGCCAGCAGCCAAGCTAATTGGCCTATGAACACTGAAGCTTTCTTT.

This clonotype has only a few counts. V usage is TRBV11-3 and J usage is TRBJ2-1; 7 bases match TRBD1. J gave up 9 bases and V 6 bases, and 5 bases lay outside the gene matches. This CDR3 has 12 residues. Germline V lookup: CDR1 SGHNT, CDR2 YENEEA. This chain's CDR3 is CASSQQGTEQFF. The CDR3 DNA reads as TGTGCCAGCAGTCAACAGGGGACTGAGCAGTTCTTC.

In this sample, this clonotype turned up a few times. The rearrangement uses TRBV19 and TRBJ1-5, with 10 bases lining up with TRBD1. The V segment lost 4 bases and the J segment 0 bases; nucleotides outside the gene matches: 12. Per the germline V gene, CDR1 is LNHDA and CDR2 is SQIVND (reference sequence). The CDR3 has 19 amino acids. The CDR3 coding sequence is TGTGCCAGTAGTACTCCTCGTCCGGGACAGGGGTATAGCAATCAGCCCCAGCATTTT. It encodes CASSTPRPGQGYSNQPQHF.

This clonotype was counted at least ten times. V is TRBV12-3 or TRBV12-4 and J is TRBJ2-6, with 7 bases aligning to TRBD1. The CDR3 totals 17 residues. Trimming at V came to 6 bases and at J to 0 bases, leaving 8 bases not matched to a gene. As DNA, the CDR3 is TGTGCCAGCAGAGTAGGGACAGCTGACTCTGGGGCCAACGTCCTGACTTTC. The encoded protein is CASRVGTADSGANVLTF.

The chain is built from TRBV19 and TRBJ2-7, with D possibly being TRBD2 (6 bases). V was trimmed by 6 bases and J by 2 bases, leaving 17 bases between them. CDR3 length equals 15 residues. Germline CDR1 and CDR2: LNHDA and SQIVND (reference sequence). CDR3 DNA sequence: TGTGCCAGTAGACCCGGAGGGCTCAGCACCTACGAGCAGTACTTC. It codes for CASRPGGLSTYEQYF.

This clonotype was observed many times. In nucleotides, the CDR3 is TGTGCCACCAGTGATTTGGGCCGTAGCTCCTACAATGAGCAGTTCTTC. It is translated as CATSDLGRSSYNEQFF. The chain employs TRBV24-1 and TRBJ2-1; D is ambiguous. Between the trimmed V and J ends, which lost 0 bases and 0 bases, there was a span of 8 bases. The CDR3 loop spans 16 amino acids. From germline, CDR1 is KGHDR and CDR2 SFDVKD.

This clonotype was seen ten or more times. The V call is TRBV20-1, the J call TRBJ2-3, with D unresolved. CDR1 is DFQATT, CDR2 SNEGSKA, per germline (reference sequence). V was cut by 6 bases and J by 0 bases, with 16 bases left in between. CDR3 length equals 15 residues. The CDR3 loop is CSAYGRNPSTDTQYF. The DNA for the CDR3 is TGCAGTGCCTACGGGCGGAACCCTAGCACAGATACGCAGTATTTT.

This clonotype was seen many times. The genes are TRBV12-3 or TRBV12-4 and TRBJ1-4; D gene uncertain. V was shortened by 5 bases and J by 11 bases, with 12 bases between the two germline ends. The CDR3 contains 12 residues. This chain's CDR3 is CASSRPPGKLFF. CDR3 DNA sequence: TGTGCCAGCAGTAGGCCGCCGGGGAAACTGTTTTTT.

This clonotype was found many times. The rearrangement joins TRBV7-2 to TRBJ1-2; D is unclear. Germline V lookup: CDR1 SGHTA, CDR2 FQGNSA. The CDR3 totals 15 residues. V was clipped by 2 bases and J by 7 bases, with 17 bases between them. The CDR3, as DNA: TGTGCCAGCAGCTTAACACCCCCCCAAGTCGCTGGCTACACCTTC. Translated, it gives CASSLTPPQVAGYTF.